The rows below give T cell receptor beta chains drawn from one sample of a study of T cell repertoires in cytomegalovirus infection. TCRdb reprocessed the reads via MiXCR and lists one record per CDR3 protein. The sample consists of approximately 910,000 distinct CDR3 sequences, around 32% of them appearing once. The antigens of these receptors remain unknown. The sample was cultured CD8+ T cells from PBMCs, taken from culture after CMV antigen stimulation. The origin of the receptors is a human donor in good health (CMV status not recorded). Some clones in this sample may be carry-over from other donors' samples. Both conserved end residues are part of each CDR3. The D gene is left open where the match is weak. Rows may omit the clone size; those that give it use once, few, many or a size class.

clone_size,v_call,d_call,j_call,cdr3_aa,cdr3_nt
NA,TRBV6-5,TRBD1,TRBJ2-1,CASRSLNRGNEQFF,TGTGCCAGCAGATCGCTGAACAGGGGGAATGAGCAGTTCTTC
NA,TRBV6-6,NA,TRBJ2-5,CASTLPGGAETQYF,TGTGCCAGCACCCTCCCAGGGGGGGCTGAGACCCAGTACTTC
once,TRBV5-6,NA,TRBJ2-7,CASSAAGAYEQYF,TGTGCCAGCAGCGCCGCCGGGGCCTACGAGCAGTACTTC
NA,TRBV5-1,NA,TRBJ1-4,CASSLAGGDPLFF,TGCGCCAGCAGCTTGGCTGGGGGCGACCCGCTCTTTTTT
few,TRBV7-2,NA,TRBJ1-2,CASSGVAGNYGYTF,TGTGCCAGCAGCGGGGTCGCTGGGAACTATGGCTACACCTTC
many,TRBV12-3/TRBV12-4,NA,TRBJ1-1,CASSPSYGLNTEAFF,TGTGCCAGCAGTCCCAGCTACGGCTTAAACACTGAAGCTTTCTTT
few,TRBV14,NA,TRBJ1-5,CASSQGGAKGNQPQHF,TGTGCCAGCAGCCAAGGTGGGGCTAAGGGCAATCAGCCCCAGCATTTT
few,TRBV6-2/TRBV6-3,NA,TRBJ2-7,CASRPDPYEQYF,TGTGCCAGCAGACCGGATCCCTACGAGCAGTACTTC
few,TRBV27,TRBD1,TRBJ1-5,CASNPGGSNQPQHF,TGTGCCAGCAATCCAGGGGGGAGCAATCAGCCCCAGCATTTT
many,TRBV7-2,TRBD2,TRBJ2-2,CASSSSGGASGELFF,TGTGCCAGCAGCTCGAGCGGGGGGGCATCCGGGGAGCTGTTTTTT
NA,TRBV6-2/TRBV6-3,NA,TRBJ2-1,CASSYMGSDDEQFF,TGTGCCAGCAGTTATATGGGTAGCGATGATGAGCAGTTCTTC
once,TRBV5-1,NA,TRBJ2-2,CASRTNGGELFF,TGCGCCAGCAGAACTAATGGCGGGGAGCTGTTTTTT
NA,TRBV10-3,NA,TRBJ2-5,CAISESGGDGETQYF,TGTGCCATCAGTGAGTCAGGGGGTGATGGAGAGACCCAGTACTTC